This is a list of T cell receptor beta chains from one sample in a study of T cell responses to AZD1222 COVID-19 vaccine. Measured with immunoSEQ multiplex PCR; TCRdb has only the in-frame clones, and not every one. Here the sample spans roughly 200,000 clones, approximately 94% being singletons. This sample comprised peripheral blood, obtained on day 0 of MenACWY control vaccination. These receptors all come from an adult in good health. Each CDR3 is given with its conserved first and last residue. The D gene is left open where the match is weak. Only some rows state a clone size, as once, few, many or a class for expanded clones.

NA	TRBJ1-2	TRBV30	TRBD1	CAWSSQGASGYTF	TGTGCCTGGAGTTCACAGGGGGCTAGTGGCTACACCTTC
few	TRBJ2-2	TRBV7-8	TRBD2	CASSRGVDTGELFF	TGTGCCAGCAGCCGGGGGGTCGACACCGGGGAGCTGTTTTTT
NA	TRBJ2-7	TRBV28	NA	CASSPTPGRVYEQYF	TGTGCCAGCAGTCCCACCCCGGGCAGGGTCTACGAGCAGTACTTC
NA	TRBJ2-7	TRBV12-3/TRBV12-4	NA	CASSFGDEQYF	TGTGCCAGCAGTTTCGGCGACGAGCAGTACTTC
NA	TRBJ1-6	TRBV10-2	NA	CASSEPGSPLHF	TGCGCCAGCAGCGAACCGGGGTCACCCCTCCACTTT
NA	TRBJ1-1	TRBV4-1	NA	CASSQESRRDTEAFF	TGCGCCAGCAGCCAAGAATCCAGAAGGGACACTGAAGCTTTCTTT
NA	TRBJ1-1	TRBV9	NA	CASSVGWGTEAFF	TGTGCCAGCAGCGTAGGATGGGGCACTGAAGCTTTCTTT
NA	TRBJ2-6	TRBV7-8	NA	CASSLAPTGAGANVLTF	TGTGCCAGCAGCTTAGCCCCGACTGGGGCTGGGGCCAACGTCCTGACTTTC
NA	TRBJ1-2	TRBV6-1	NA	CASSEAGGSDGYTF	TGTGCCAGCAGTGAAGCGGGGGGCTCGGATGGCTACACCTTC
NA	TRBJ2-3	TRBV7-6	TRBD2	CASSSRVQGLAGGRADTQYF	TGTGCCAGCAGCTCCCGCGTTCAGGGACTAGCGGGGGGACGGGCAGATACGCAGTATTTT
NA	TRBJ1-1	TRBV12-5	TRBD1	CASRDRGNTEAFF	TGTGCTAGCCGGGACAGAGGAAACACTGAAGCTTTCTTT
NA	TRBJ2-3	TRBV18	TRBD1	CASSRTGTGGPDTQYF	TGTGCCAGCTCACGGACCGGGACAGGGGGCCCAGATACGCAGTATTTT
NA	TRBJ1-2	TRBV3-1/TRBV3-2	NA	CASSQVTHYGYTF	TGTGCCAGCAGCCAAGTTACGCACTATGGCTACACCTTC
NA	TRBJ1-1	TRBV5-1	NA	CASRGSVNTEAFF	TGCGCCAGCAGGGGAAGTGTGAACACTGAAGCTTTCTTT
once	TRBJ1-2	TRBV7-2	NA	CASRGRDSYGYTF	TGTGCCAGCAGGGGCAGGGACTCCTATGGCTACACCTTC
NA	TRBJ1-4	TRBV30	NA	CAWSVWGSGNEKLFF	TGTGCCTGGAGTGTTTGGGGAAGCGGGAATGAAAAACTGTTTTTT
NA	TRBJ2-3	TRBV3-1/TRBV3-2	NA	CASSQVPGTDTQYF	TGTGCCAGCAGCCAAGTCCCCGGGACAGATACGCAGTATTTT
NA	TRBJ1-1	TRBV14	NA	CASSQGSVARTMNTEAFF	TGTGCCAGCAGCCAAGGGTCGGTTGCTCGAACGATGAACACTGAAGCTTTCTTT
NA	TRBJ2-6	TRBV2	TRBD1	CASARDRLVSGANVLTF	TGTGCCAGCGCCCGGGACAGGCTCGTCTCTGGGGCCAACGTCCTGACTTTC
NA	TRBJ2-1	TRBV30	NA	CAWGGGFLYNEQFF	TGTGCCTGGGGGGGAGGTTTCCTCTACAATGAGCAGTTCTTC
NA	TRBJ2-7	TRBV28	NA	CASSLRAYEQYF	TGTGCCAGCAGTTTACGGGCCTACGAGCAGTACTTC
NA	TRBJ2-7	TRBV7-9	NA	CASSRTGSSYEQYF	TGTGCCAGCAGCCGAACGGGGAGCTCCTACGAGCAGTACTTC
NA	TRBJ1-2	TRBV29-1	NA	CSATPGDYGYTF	TGCAGCGCTACGCCTGGAGACTATGGCTACACCTTC
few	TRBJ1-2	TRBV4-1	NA	CASSHRDTNYGYTF	TGCGCCAGCAGCCACCGGGACACTAACTATGGCTACACCTTC
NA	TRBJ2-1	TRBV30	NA	CAWRYSYNEQFF	TGTGCCTGGAGGTACAGCTACAATGAGCAGTTCTTC
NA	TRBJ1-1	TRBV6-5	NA	CASTRESPPEAFF	TGTGCCAGCACTAGAGAGAGCCCTCCTGAAGCTTTCTTT
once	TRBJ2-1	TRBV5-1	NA	CASSLNGYNEQFF	TGCGCCAGCAGCTTGAATGGCTACAATGAGCAGTTCTTC
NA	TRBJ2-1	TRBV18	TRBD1	CASSPATGAYNEQFF	TGTGCCAGCTCACCTGCGACAGGGGCCTACAATGAGCAGTTCTTC
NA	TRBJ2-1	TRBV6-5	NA	CASSPDWGTYNEQFF	TGTGCCAGCAGTCCCGATTGGGGTACCTACAATGAGCAGTTCTTC
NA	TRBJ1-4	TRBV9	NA	CASSGQAVANEKLFF	TGTGCCAGCAGCGGGCAGGCTGTGGCTAATGAAAAACTGTTTTTT